The clone carrying this TCR beta chain was recorded once. The antigen is undetermined. The time point here: pretreatment peripheral blood. Sequencing was performed with immunoSEQ multiplex PCR; in TCRdb, only in-frame clones are kept and a portion is missing. The table has tens of thousands of clones, more than 70% seen once; the top ten hold 0.85% to 1%. The entry originates in a study of PD-L1 blockade in urothelial cancer. The overall study: In the mid-2010s, patients got going on atezolizumab, taking 1,200 mg intravenously every 3 weeks. Researchers looked at the blood 3 weeks (second dose) and 6 weeks after treatment began. When blood samples were assessed, the median T cell count was some 130,000. General study points: Tumor-associated clones in the blood of durable-benefit patients grew more at 3 weeks.

CDR1 is SGHTA, CDR2 FQGTGA, per germline. The CDR3 totals 17 residues. V lost 2 bases to trimming and J lost 2 bases; unmatched junction nucleotides: 8. The chain links TRBV7-3 to TRBJ2-2; 7 bases agree with TRBD1. The specimen was PBMCs, collected around atezolizumab (anti-PD-L1) treatment. This clonotype was obtained from a woman of 80 years or more with urothelial cancer. The CDR3 sequence is CASSLLPGQINTGELFF. The CDR3 region has the DNA TGTGCCAGCAGCTTACTACCGGGACAGATTAACACCGGGGAGCTGTTTTTT. The whole variable domain, remainder taken from reference TRBV7-3 and TRBJ2-2, is GAGVSQTPSNKVTEKGKYVELRCDPISGHTALYWYRQSLGQGPEFLIYFQGTGAADDSGLPNDRFFAVRPEGSVSTLKIQRTERGDSAVYLCASSLLPGQINTGELFFGEGSRLTVL.